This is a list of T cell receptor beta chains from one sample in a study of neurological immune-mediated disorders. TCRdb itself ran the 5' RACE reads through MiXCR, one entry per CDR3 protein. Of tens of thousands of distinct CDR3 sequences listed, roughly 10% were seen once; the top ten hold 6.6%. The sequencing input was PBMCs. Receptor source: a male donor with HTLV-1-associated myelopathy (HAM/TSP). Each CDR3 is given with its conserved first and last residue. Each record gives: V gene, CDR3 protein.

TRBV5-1	CASSRDGGQYGYTF
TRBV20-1	CSARDGSSYNSPLHF
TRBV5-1	CASSLRGASTDTQYF
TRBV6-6	CASSYYVGAGGSNEQFF
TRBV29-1	CSVGGATSTSTDTQYF
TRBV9	CASSPITGVGYTF
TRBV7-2	CASSPDRANTEAFF
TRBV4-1	CASSQEPRQGSPLHF
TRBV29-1	CSVTTGVNYGYTF
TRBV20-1	CSANPLQQLYEQYF
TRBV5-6	CASSLPSGGALGTGELFF
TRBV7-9	CASSGQRGTYEQYF
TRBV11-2	CASSSTGTSNQPQHF
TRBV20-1	CSATNSLEAFF
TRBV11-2	CASSLVPGDHNEQFF
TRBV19	CASSIGDATYGYTF
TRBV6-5	CASTPLENIQYF
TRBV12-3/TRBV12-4	CASSSGGGGLETQYF
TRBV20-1	CSAYPGLAGLHEQYF
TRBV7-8	CASSRGQGGEAFF
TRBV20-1	CSARDLNQPQHF
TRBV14	CASSQGAGGDYGYTF
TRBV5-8	CASSLDGRGPYQPQHF
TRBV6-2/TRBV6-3	CASSHTSGGADEQFF
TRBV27	CASSWDSLGYEQYF
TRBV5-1	CASSFSGGSYNEQFF
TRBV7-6	CASSLEGGRHHF
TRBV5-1	CASSLAREVAEAFF
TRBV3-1	CASSQVLGNSPLHF
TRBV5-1	CASSFRDRKYNEQFF
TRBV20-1	CSARNVNRKLFF
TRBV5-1	CASSLRTGPVEQYF
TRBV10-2	CASTRGGLYEQYF
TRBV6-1	CASSPKAFGETQYF
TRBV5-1	CASSFSGGTTDTQYF
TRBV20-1	CSARPTGIVFYGYTF
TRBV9	CASSVGVRLGDTEAFF
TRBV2	CASIQSSYEQYF
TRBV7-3	CASSIPGAEAFF
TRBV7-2	CASSRQSGHSNQPQHF
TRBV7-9	CASRPATVDEQYF
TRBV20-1	CSAPRGGSTDTQYF
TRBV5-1	CASRMTLAVSGANVLTF
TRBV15	CATSARLAGAGSLETQYF
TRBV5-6	CASRPRQGAADTQYF
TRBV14	CASSQAQETQYF
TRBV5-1	CASSPGTLGSGNTIYF
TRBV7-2	CASSPSGPRSGYTF
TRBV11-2	CASSPPGLPYEQYF
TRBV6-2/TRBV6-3	CASRPGQPSYEQYF
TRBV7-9	CASSPWGTSLQSEQYF
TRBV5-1	CASSQQGVAEAFF
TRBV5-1	CASSSALTGGFQETQYF